The 31 T cell receptor beta chains in this list originate from one sample, sequenced in a study of T-cell reconstitution after alpha-beta-depleted transplantation in children. TCRbeta library preparation incorporated unique molecular identifiers. TCRdb re-analysed the PCR reads in MiXCR, keeping a single row per CDR3 protein. The sample contains nearly 550,000 distinct CDR3 sequences, about a sixth of which appear only once. Sample: PBMCs from the stem cell graft donor, taken from the stem cell graft. Receptor source: a human donor who donated a stem cell graft to a child with acute lymphoblastic leukemia.

V usage is TRBV20-1 and J usage is TRBJ2-7; D not resolved. CDR1 DFQATT and CDR2 SNEGSKA come from the germline V gene (reference sequence). V lost 2 bases to trimming and J lost 3 bases, with 8 bases between them. CDR3 length equals 12 residues. CDR3 nucleotides: TGCAGTGCTAGACCGGATAACTACGAGCAGTACTTC. Protein sequence: CSARPDNYEQYF.

This clonotype turned up a few times. This chain joins TRBV12-3 or TRBV12-4 and TRBJ1-5; D uncertain. Between the trimmed V and J ends, which lost 3 bases and 5 bases, there was a span of 11 bases. CDR3 length: 14 amino acids. DNA of the CDR3: TGTGCCAGCAGTTTCGGCGTCCAGTATCAGCCCCAGCATTTT. Its protein is CASSFGVQYQPQHF.

This clonotype was detected once. This rearrangement joins TRBV5-4 to TRBJ2-2; no clear D. Germline CDR1 is SGHNT and CDR2 is YYREEE (reference sequence). V lost 2 bases and J lost 4, with 9 bases in between. The CDR3 has 14 amino acids. CDR3 protein: CASSFQHFTGELFF. The CDR3 DNA reads TGTGCCAGCAGCTTCCAGCACTTCACCGGGGAGCTGTTTTTT. The whole variable domain, remainder taken from reference TRBV5-4 and TRBJ2-2, is ETGVTQSPTHLIKTRGQQVTLRCSSQSGHNTVSWYQQALGQGPQFIFQYYREEENGRGNFPPRFSGLQFPNYSSELNVNALELDDSALYLCASSFQHFTGELFFGEGSRLTVL.

This rearrangement joins TRBV7-3 to TRBJ2-1; the D is unclear. The CDR3 extends over 13 amino acids. V lost 0 bases and J 5 bases, leaving 5 bases between the germline ends. CDR1 SGHTA and CDR2 FQGTGA come from the germline V gene. CDR3 loop: CASSLTPDNEQFF. Here the CDR3 DNA reads TGTGCCAGCAGCTTAACCCCAGACAATGAGCAGTTCTTC. Filled out from reference TRBV7-3 and TRBJ2-1, the complete variable domain reads GAGVSQTPSNKVTEKGKYVELRCDPISGHTALYWYRQSLGQGPEFLIYFQGTGAADDSGLPNDRFFAVRPEGSVSTLKIQRTERGDSAVYLCASSLTPDNEQFFGPGTRLTVL.

This clonotype has a count of ten or more. The chain has TRBV7-9 and TRBJ1-2; 8 nucleotides line up with TRBD1. Unmatched junction bases numbered 4, after V lost 5 bases and J lost 5 bases. The CDR3 loop spans 13 amino acids. Germline V gives CDR1 SEHNR, CDR2 FQNEAQ (reference sequence). The CDR3 nucleotides are TGTGCCAGCAGCCGACAGGGGAGGTATGGCTACACCTTC. Translating gives CASSRQGRYGYTF.

This clonotype was found a few times. The gene calls are TRBV20-1 and TRBJ2-7; tentative D call: TRBD2 (7 bases). The V gene lost 4 bases and the J gene lost 3 bases, with 13 bases spanning the gap. This CDR3 has 13 amino acids. Germline V CDR1 and CDR2: DFQATT, SNEGSKA (reference sequence). This CDR3 reads CSATRGADYEQYF. CDR3 nucleotides: TGCAGTGCTACCCGGGGGGCGGACTACGAGCAGTACTTC.

V gene TRBV11-2 combines with J gene TRBJ2-1; D might be TRBD2 (6 bases). Trimming left V 3 bases short and J 0 bases short, with 9 bases between. Germline V gives CDR1 SGHAT, CDR2 FQNNGV. The CDR3 totals 15 residues. CDR3 DNA sequence: TGTGCCAGCAGCTTGGAGCGGGCCTCCTACAATGAGCAGTTCTTC. Protein sequence: CASSLERASYNEQFF. The whole variable domain, filled in from reference TRBV11-2 and TRBJ2-1, reads EAGVAQSPRYKIIEKRQSVAFWCNPISGHATLYWYQQILGQGPKLLIQFQNNGVVDDSQLPKDRFSAERLKGVDSTLKIQPAKLEDSAVYLCASSLERASYNEQFFGPGTRLTVL.

The V call is TRBV18, the J call TRBJ1-2; the D gene is possibly TRBD1 (5 bases). The CDR3 loop spans 18 amino acids. Germline V lookup: CDR1 KGHSH, CDR2 LQKENI. V was shortened by 2 bases and J by 4 bases, with 23 bases between the two germline ends. CDR3: CASSPMARTQNSGYGYTF. The CDR3 DNA reads TGTGCCAGCTCACCAATGGCGAGGACACAAAATAGTGGCTATGGCTACACCTTC.

This chain connects TRBV11-2 to TRBJ2-7, with D perhaps matching TRBD2 (5 bases). Germline loops: CDR1 SGHAT, CDR2 FQNNGV. Trimming cost V 5 bases and J 3 bases, with 11 bases left between them. This CDR3 region has 13 residues. DNA of the CDR3: TGTGCCAGCAGCCAAGCCGGGAACTACGAGCAGTACTTC. It codes for CASSQAGNYEQYF.

This clonotype was counted ten times or more. The V call is TRBV10-3, the J call TRBJ1-1; perhaps TRBD1 as D (5 bases). The CDR3 consists of 14 residues. Trimming shortened V by 3 bases and J by 1 base, and 9 bases separated the two germline ends. From germline, CDR1 is ENHRY and CDR2 SYGVKD. The CDR3 DNA reads as TGTGCCATCAGTGAAGGCGGGGGGAACACTGAAGCTTTCTTT. This translates into CAISEGGGNTEAFF.

The rearrangement links TRBV10-3 to TRBJ2-2; 9 bases are shared with TRBD1. The CDR3 covers 13 residues. V shed 6 bases, J shed 5 bases, and the junction held 1 base outside the gene matches. Germline CDR1 reads ENHRY; CDR2 reads SYGVKD. CDR3 coding DNA: TGTGCCATCAGGGGACAGGGAACCGGGGAGCTGTTTTTT. Translating it yields CAIRGQGTGELFF.

The chain uses TRBV4-1 and TRBJ2-1; 8 bases match TRBD1. The ends lost 5 bases at V and 7 bases at J; junction bases unmatched: 7. CDR3 length: 14 amino acids. Germline CDR1 is MGHRA and CDR2 is YSYEKL. CDR3 loop: CASSTGQGWNEQFF. The CDR3 DNA is TGCGCCAGCAGCACAGGACAGGGATGGAATGAGCAGTTCTTC.

The V and J genes are TRBV20-1 and TRBJ2-3; 8 positions match TRBD2. With V trimmed by 5 bases and J by 4 bases, 8 bases remained unmatched. The CDR3 spans 14 residues. Germline V CDR1 and CDR2: DFQATT, SNEGSKA (reference sequence). In DNA form, the CDR3 reads TGCAGTGCTTACTCTCGACTAGCGCCAGATACGCAGTATTTT. As protein: CSAYSRLAPDTQYF.

This clonotype was counted ten times or more. The CDR3, as DNA: TGTGCCAGCAGCTTCGTGGAGACCCAAGCTTTCTTT. It is translated as CASSFVETQAFF. The genes are TRBV7-9 and TRBJ1-1; D uncertain. The CDR3 covers 12 residues. CDR1 and CDR2 (germline): SEHNR, FQNEAQ (reference sequence). V lost 3 bases to trimming and J lost 9 bases, with 11 bases between them.

This clonotype was found many times. The J gene is TRBJ2-6, the V gene TRBV6-2 or TRBV6-3; TRBD1 aligns across 8 bases. J lost 1 base, V lost 5 bases, and 1 base had no gene match. The germline gives CDR1 MNHEY, CDR2 SVGEGT. The CDR3 is 15 amino acids. CDR3 sequence (DNA): TGTGCCAGCAGTAGGACAGGGTCTGGGGCCAACGTCCTGACTTTC. Its translation is CASSRTGSGANVLTF.

This clonotype was found a few times. The rearrangement uses TRBV7-7 and TRBJ2-2; either TRBD1 or TRBD2 may supply D (6 bases each). The CDR3 runs to 13 residues. Germline V CDR1 and CDR2: SSHAT, FNYEAQ (reference sequence). V shed 11 bases and J shed 5 bases, with 15 bases lying between them. The CDR3 coding sequence is TGTGCCCTTGGGGGGCGCGGAACCGGGGAGCTGTTTTTT. Protein sequence: CALGGRGTGELFF.

The chain has TRBV25-1 and TRBJ2-7, with TRBD1 matching over 7 bases. This CDR3 comprises 13 residues. V gave up 2 bases and J gave up 4 bases; unmatched junction bases: 2. Germline CDR1 reads MGHDK; CDR2 reads SYGVNS. The CDR3 spells CASSEKQGYEQYF. In nucleotides, the CDR3 is TGTGCCAGCAGTGAAAAACAGGGGTACGAGCAGTACTTC.

The chain is built from TRBV7-9 and TRBJ1-1, with a tentative D call TRBD1 (6 bases). The V and J ends lost 6 bases and 11 bases respectively, with 16 bases between them. The germline CDR1 and CDR2 sequences are SEHNR and FQNEAQ (reference sequence). This CDR3 is 12 amino acids long. CDR3 sequence (DNA): TGTGCCAGCAGGATGGGGGACATCGGCGCTTTCTTT. Translation gives CASRMGDIGAFF.

The sample holds many counts of this clonotype. The CDR3 DNA sequence: TGTGCCAGCAGTTACTCAGGGGATAACACTGAAGCTTTCTTT. It translates to CASSYSGDNTEAFF. This sequence joins TRBV6-5 and TRBJ1-1; perhaps TRBD1 as D (5 bases). Looked up from germline, CDR1 is MNHEY and CDR2 is SVGAGI. The CDR3 contains 14 residues. Trimming pared 0 bases from V and 2 bases from J, leaving 7 bases between.

The chain's CDR3 is CASRLGGQYSNQPQHF. The CDR3 nucleotides read TGTGCCAGCAGGCTAGGCGGACAGTATAGCAATCAGCCCCAGCATTTT. V and J are TRBV27 and TRBJ1-5, with D possibly being TRBD1 (6 bases). The germline V gene has CDR1 MNHEY and CDR2 SMNVEV (reference sequence). V dropped 6 bases and J dropped 0 bases, with 15 bases sitting between them. CDR3 length: 16 amino acids.

This clonotype was seen a handful of times. The rearrangement uses TRBV7-6 and TRBJ2-1, with 10 bases aligning to TRBD2. The CDR3 runs to 18 residues. Germline V CDR1 and CDR2: SGHVS, FNYEAQ. V trimming: 5 bases; J trimming: 5 bases; junction bases outside the gene matches: 15. The CDR3 region is CASSRWFPSGRRDNEQFF. Written as DNA, the CDR3 is TGTGCCAGCAGCCGATGGTTTCCTAGCGGGAGAAGGGACAATGAGCAGTTCTTC.

CDR3 in DNA: TGCAGCGTCGAAATCAGGACTAGCTACCTTACGAACACCGGGGAGCTGTTTTTT. Residues: CSVEIRTSYLTNTGELFF. This chain links TRBV29-1 with TRBJ2-2, with 8 bases aligning to TRBD2. The CDR3 has 18 residues. Trimming at V came to 6 bases and at J to 0 bases, leaving 15 bases not matched to a gene. From germline, CDR1 is SQVTM and CDR2 ANQGSEA.

This clonotype turned up a few times. The rearrangement uses TRBV12-3 or TRBV12-4 and TRBJ1-2; 7 nucleotides match TRBD1. V lost 6 bases and J lost 6; bases outside the gene matches: 7. The length of the CDR3 is 13 residues. CDR3 region: CASSLDRVHGYTF. CDR3 bases: TGTGCCAGCAGCCTCGACAGGGTGCATGGCTACACCTTC.

The chain employs TRBV30 and TRBJ2-3; TRBD2 matches 10 bases. CDR1 is GTSNPN and CDR2 is SVGIG in the germline V gene (reference sequence). V lost 6 bases to trimming and J lost 1 base; unmatched junction nucleotides: 1. This CDR3 is 13 amino acids long. The CDR3 region is CACLAGGTDTQYF. The CDR3 nucleotides are TGTGCCTGTCTAGCGGGAGGCACAGATACGCAGTATTTT.

The chain has TRBV7-9 and TRBJ2-7; D may match TRBD1 or TRBD2 (5 bases each). Germline V lookup: CDR1 SEHNR, CDR2 FQNEAQ (reference sequence). The CDR3 spans 15 residues. Trimming took off 1 base at V and 5 bases at J, with 15 bases between the two ends. CDR3 sequence: CASSLEDQGPNEQYF. The DNA for the CDR3 is TGTGCCAGCAGCTTAGAAGACCAGGGACCTAACGAGCAGTACTTC. Filled out from reference TRBV7-9 and TRBJ2-7, the complete variable domain reads DTGVSQNPRHKITKRGQNVTFRCDPISEHNRLYWYRQTLGQGPEFLTYFQNEAQLEKSRLLSDRFSAERPKGSFSTLEIQRTEQGDSAMYLCASSLEDQGPNEQYFGPGTRLTVT.

This clonotype came up a few times. The rearrangement links TRBV4-2 to TRBJ2-5; 7 nucleotides agree with TRBD1. The ends lost 5 bases at V and 2 bases at J; junction bases unmatched: 8. CDR1 and CDR2 from the germline V gene are LGHNA and YNFKEQ. CDR3 size: 15 residues. DNA of the CDR3: TGTGCCAGCAGCGCGACAGGGCAGGGGCAAGAGACCCAGTACTTC. Protein sequence: CASSATGQGQETQYF.

This clonotype came up a few times. As DNA, the CDR3 is TGCGCCAGCAGCTCTTTCGGGAGCTACGAGCAGTACTTC. Its protein product is CASSSFGSYEQYF. This chain uses TRBV4-1 with TRBJ2-7; weak D call: TRBD2 (6 bases). The CDR3 is 13 residues long. The germline V and J ends were trimmed by 5 bases and 3 bases, with 11 bases remaining between them. CDR1 and CDR2 (germline): MGHRA, YSYEKL.

The chain recombines TRBV9 with TRBJ2-2; no clear D gene. CDR3 length equals 15 residues. The germline V and J ends were trimmed by 0 bases and 6 bases, with 12 bases remaining between them. CDR1 and CDR2 from the germline V gene are SGDLS and YYNGEE. The CDR3 DNA reads as TGTGCCAGCAGCGTAGAAACTGCGCCTCCCGGGGAGCTGTTTTTT. Its translation is CASSVETAPPGELFF.

This clonotype has more than one count but fewer than ten. The V and J genes are TRBV29-1 and TRBJ2-3; D gene uncertain. The CDR3 consists of 12 residues. Germline values: CDR1 SQVTM, CDR2 ANQGSEA. Between the trimmed V and J ends, which lost 4 bases and 4 bases, there was a span of 9 bases. The CDR3 DNA is TGCAGCGTTGGAGTGGATTCAGATACGCAGTATTTT. Its protein product is CSVGVDSDTQYF.

This clonotype was picked up a small number of times. The chain joins TRBV5-1 to TRBJ2-3; a possible D gene is TRBD1 (6 bases). The V end was cut by 0 bases, the J end by 7 bases, with 18 bases between. There are 16 residues in the CDR3. Germline V gives CDR1 SGHRS, CDR2 YFSETQ. The CDR3 protein is CASSLAGQTILHTQYF. The CDR3 bases are TGCGCCAGCAGCTTGGCCGGACAGACGATACTTCATACGCAGTATTTT.

This clonotype has more than one count but fewer than ten. The chain uses TRBV5-1 and TRBJ2-1, with unresolved D. V lost 0 bases and J 2 bases, leaving 9 bases between the germline ends. The CDR3 consists of 15 residues. The V gene's germline CDR1 is SGHRS and CDR2 YFSETQ. CDR3 sequence: CASSLANGAYNEQFF. DNA for the CDR3: TGCGCCAGCAGCTTGGCGAATGGGGCCTACAATGAGCAGTTCTTC.